Each of the 28 T cell receptor beta chains below was sequenced from the same sample in a study of radiation and T cells in renal cell carcinoma. The time point denotes: blood 4 weeks post-SBRT, at nephrectomy. Described treatment: 15 Gy SBRT to primary tumor, nephrectomy 4 weeks later. Assay: immunoSEQ multiplex PCR; the TCRdb copy retains only in-frame clones and omits some. The table has more than 120,000 clones, around 88% seen once; the top ten hold around 17%. The specimen was blood, collected from a patient whose treatment included radiotherapy and nephrectomy. The origin of the receptors is a woman aged 45-60 years with renal cell carcinoma.

The chain joins TRBV7-2 to TRBJ1-5; possible D gene TRBD1, 5 bases. The CDR3 is made up of 14 amino acids. Germline V CDR1 and CDR2: SGHTA, FQGNSA. Trimming cost V 0 bases and J 11 bases, with 14 bases left between them. CDR3 in amino acids: CASSLALGGGAQHF. The DNA of the CDR3 is TGTGCCAGCAGCTTAGCTCTGGGGGGTGGGGCCCAGCATTTT.

The chain employs TRBV5-1 and TRBJ2-2; 8 bases are shared with TRBD1. Looked up from germline, CDR1 is SGHRS and CDR2 is YFSETQ. V lost 1 base, J lost 0 bases, and 2 bases stayed unmatched. The CDR3 loop spans 16 amino acids. Here the CDR3 reads CASSLSGGANTGELFF. In DNA, the CDR3 is TGCGCCAGCAGCTTGTCAGGGGGCGCGAACACCGGGGAGCTGTTTTTT.

This rearrangement joins TRBV9 to TRBJ1-1; 7 bases fit TRBD1. The CDR3 consists of 15 residues. Germline loops: CDR1 SGDLS, CDR2 YYNGEE. With V trimmed by 1 base and J by 6 bases, 9 bases remained unmatched. CDR3 sequence reads: CASSVLTGTASEAFF. DNA of the CDR3: TGTGCCAGCAGCGTACTGACCGGGACAGCCTCTGAAGCTTTCTTT.

V is TRBV30 and J is TRBJ2-5, with 11 bases aligning to TRBD2. CDR3 size: 14 residues. Per germline, CDR1 GTSNPN and CDR2 SVGIG (reference sequence). J was trimmed by 7 bases and V by 0 bases; bases with no gene match: 4. DNA for the CDR3: TGTGCCTGGAGTGTTAGCGGGGGGGTAGGGACCCAGTACTTC. This encodes CAWSVSGGVGTQYF.

The CDR3 protein is CASSQVLYNSPLHF. The CDR3 DNA is TGCGCCAGCAGCCAAGTTCTTTATAATTCACCCCTCCACTTT. The J gene is TRBJ1-6, the V gene TRBV4-3; no reliable D call. Germline-derived CDR1 and CDR2 are LGHNA and YSLEER. There are 14 residues in the CDR3. With 1 base removed from V and 4 bases from J, the gap between germline ends came to 5 bases.

The rearrangement links TRBV28 to TRBJ2-7; the match to TRBD1 covers 8 bases. Germline CDR1 and CDR2: MDHEN and SYDVKM. The CDR3 is 15 amino acids. The trim removed 1 base at V and 5 bases at J, leaving 7 bases unmatched. The CDR3 region is CASSLSVRGLDEQYF. The CDR3 region has the DNA TGTGCCAGCAGTTTATCTGTCAGGGGGCTCGACGAGCAGTACTTC.

The rearrangement links TRBV18 to TRBJ2-5; D remains ambiguous. Germline CDR1 and CDR2: KGHSH and LQKENI. The length of the CDR3 is 13 residues. V gave up 5 bases and J gave up 0 bases, with 7 bases separating them. This CDR3 is CASSVPYQETQYF. CDR3 DNA sequence: TGTGCCAGCTCAGTGCCGTACCAAGAGACCCAGTACTTC.

V gene TRBV20-1 combines with J gene TRBJ2-1; no clear D. The CDR3 is made up of 11 amino acids. Germline loops: CDR1 DFQATT, CDR2 SNEGSKA (reference sequence). CDR3 in DNA: TGCAGCCGGCCTGGGCGTAATGAGCAGTTCTTC. It is translated as CSRPGRNEQFF.

This clone was picked up a small number of times. The chain employs TRBV2 and TRBJ1-1; TRBD1 matches at 8 bases. The trim removed 11 bases at V and 1 base at J, leaving 6 bases unmatched. Per germline, CDR1 SNHLY and CDR2 FYNNEI. This CDR3 is built from 13 residues. The CDR3 region is CAFRTGWNTEAFF. DNA for the CDR3: TGTGCCTTCCGGACAGGGTGGAACACTGAAGCTTTCTTT.

V gene TRBV11-2 combines with J gene TRBJ2-1; 7 nucleotides line up with TRBD2. The germline CDR1 and CDR2 sequences are SGHAT and FQNNGV. The CDR3 runs to 16 residues. Trimming at V came to 6 bases and at J to 0 bases, leaving 8 bases not matched to a gene. CDR3 sequence: CASSPGSGNSYNEQFF. In DNA form, the CDR3 reads TGTGCCAGCAGTCCCGGAAGCGGGAACTCCTACAATGAGCAGTTCTTC.

This clone has only one observation. This rearrangement joins TRBV5-6 to TRBJ1-4; tentatively, D is TRBD1 (5 bases). CDR3 size: 13 residues. The V gene's germline CDR1 is SGHDT and CDR2 YYEEEE. V lost 7 bases and J lost 3, with 10 bases in between. The CDR3 DNA sequence: TGTGCCAGCTCCGGGGGGGCTAATGAAAAACTGTTTTTT. Amino acid sequence: CASSGGANEKLFF.

This clone showed up just once. The chain has TRBV4-3 and TRBJ2-2; D unclear. The germline gives CDR1 LGHNA, CDR2 YSLEER. V was cut by 4 bases and J by 0 bases, with 12 bases left in between. The CDR3 consists of 16 residues. The DNA for the CDR3 is TGCGCCAGCAGCCCTTGGCGAATTTCGAACACCGGGGAGCTGTTTTTT. This codes for CASSPWRISNTGELFF.

This clone came up a few times. This chain uses TRBV6-6 with TRBJ1-1; D unclear. With 7 bases removed from V and 1 base from J, the gap between germline ends came to 10 bases. CDR3 length equals 13 residues. Germline CDR1 reads MNHNY; CDR2 reads SVGAGI (reference sequence). CDR3 coding DNA: TGTGCCAGCACCATTACAGCGAACACTGAAGCTTTCTTT. This translates into CASTITANTEAFF.

The chain uses TRBV10-3 and TRBJ2-1, with 9 bases identical to TRBD2. J gave up 9 bases and V 3 bases, and 9 bases lay outside the gene matches. Germline V gene lookup returns CDR1 ENHRY and CDR2 SYGVKD. The CDR3 totals 15 residues. The CDR3 spells CAISDKASGAVEQFF. CDR3 DNA sequence: TGTGCCATCAGTGATAAGGCTAGCGGGGCGGTTGAGCAGTTCTTC.

The rearrangement joins TRBV5-4 to TRBJ1-5; the D gene is possibly TRBD1 (5 bases). The CDR3 sequence is 16 residues long. CDR1 is SGHNT, CDR2 YYREEE, per germline (reference sequence). Deletions cut 4 bases from V and 0 bases from J, with 14 bases between. CDR3 in DNA: TGTGCCAGCAGCCCGGGGGGTCCGAATAGCAATCAGCCCCAGCATTTT. It codes for CASSPGGPNSNQPQHF.

The J gene is TRBJ2-2, the V gene TRBV7-6; a possible D gene is TRBD1 (7 bases). Germline assignment: CDR1 SGHVS and CDR2 FNYEAQ. V was clipped by 4 bases and J by 4 bases, with 10 bases between them. The CDR3 is made up of 14 amino acids. For the CDR3, the DNA is TGTGCCAGCAGCTGGAGGGGGCGCACCGGGGAGCTGTTTTTT. This gives the protein CASSWRGRTGELFF.

V usage is TRBV5-6 and J usage is TRBJ2-7; D unclear. The CDR3 has 15 residues. The V gene's germline CDR1 is SGHDT and CDR2 YYEEEE. V lost 4 bases and J 0 bases, leaving 14 bases between the germline ends. CDR3 coding DNA: TGTGCCAGCAGCGTCTGGACCCTTAGCTCCTACGAGCAGTACTTC. Protein: CASSVWTLSSYEQYF.

V gene TRBV20-1 combines with J gene TRBJ2-7; no clear D. Germline-derived CDR1 and CDR2 are DFQATT and SNEGSKA (reference sequence). This CDR3 spans 11 amino acids. The V and J ends lost 7 bases and 2 bases respectively, with 9 bases between them. The CDR3 region is CSGAAPYEQYF. For the CDR3, the DNA is TGCAGTGGCGCCGCCCCCTACGAGCAGTACTTC.

The rearrangement joins TRBV18 to TRBJ1-2, with 9 bases that match TRBD1. This CDR3 comprises 13 residues. In germline, CDR1 is KGHSH, CDR2 LQKENI. Trimming removed 6 bases from V and 3 bases from J; junction bases left unmatched: 2. The CDR3 reads CASSTGGDYGYTF. The CDR3 DNA follows: TGTGCCAGCTCTACAGGGGGCGACTATGGCTACACCTTC.

This clone appeared a single time. The V gene is TRBV7-2, the J gene TRBJ2-7; D is unresolved. Looked up from germline, CDR1 is SGHTA and CDR2 is FQGNSA. The CDR3 has 13 amino acids. Between the trimmed V and J ends, which lost 4 bases and 4 bases, there was a span of 11 bases. The CDR3 DNA follows: TGTGCCAGCAGCTCGACCTGGTTGTACGAGCAGTACTTC. Protein sequence: CASSSTWLYEQYF.

The chain recombines TRBV6-5 with TRBJ1-5; no clear D gene. The CDR3 totals 13 residues. CDR1 and CDR2 from the germline V gene are MNHEY and SVGAGI. Between the trimmed V and J ends, which lost 4 bases and 3 bases, there was a span of 7 bases. As DNA, the CDR3 is TGTGCCAGCAGTTTCGAGCCCAATCAGCCCCAGCATTTT. This gives the protein CASSFEPNQPQHF.

This chain joins TRBV10-3 and TRBJ1-1; D might be TRBD1 (5 bases). This CDR3 region has 14 residues. From germline, CDR1 is ENHRY and CDR2 SYGVKD. Trimming took 8 bases from V and 5 from J, leaving 18 bases between them. In nucleotides, the CDR3 is TGTGCCATCGGGGAAGACAGAAGAGGGACTGAAGCTTTCTTT. As protein: CAIGEDRRGTEAFF.

The rearrangement links TRBV6-8 to TRBJ2-2, with TRBD2 as a possible D gene (5 bases). V shed 10 bases and J shed 4 bases, with 16 bases lying between them. The germline V gene encodes CDR1 MNHGY and CDR2 SAAAGT. The CDR3 loop spans 14 amino acids. The CDR3 nucleotides read TGTGCCACCCGAAGGAGGCGCGGCACCGGGGAGCTGTTTTTT. Translating it yields CATRRRRGTGELFF.

This chain's CDR3 is CASSGRLAGTDTQYF. CDR3 DNA: TGTGCCAGCAGCGGAAGACTAGCGGGAACAGATACGCAGTATTTT. This chain connects TRBV9 to TRBJ2-3, with TRBD2 identical over 11 bases. CDR3 length: 15 amino acids. V shed 3 bases, J shed 3 bases, and the junction held 3 bases outside the gene matches. In germline, CDR1 is SGDLS, CDR2 YYNGEE.

This rearrangement joins TRBV27 to TRBJ2-7; D is ambiguous. The length of the CDR3 is 12 residues. The V end was cut by 5 bases, the J end by 0 bases, with 5 bases between. Germline CDR1 is MNHEY and CDR2 is SMNVEV (reference sequence). This CDR3 reads CASSTNSYEQYF. As DNA, the CDR3 is TGTGCCAGCAGTACCAACTCCTACGAGCAGTACTTC.

This clone was observed a single time. This chain links TRBV4-2 with TRBJ2-7; 12 bases are shared with TRBD1. The germline V gene encodes CDR1 LGHNA and CDR2 YNFKEQ. Losses at the gene ends were 4 bases for V and 7 bases for J; bases not matched to a gene: 8. The CDR3 has 15 residues. The CDR3 region has the DNA TGTGCCAGCAGCCCCCCGGGACAGGGGGCGCAAGAGCAGTACTTC. Its protein product is CASSPPGQGAQEQYF.

The chain is built from TRBV14 and TRBJ1-2; maybe TRBD1 (6 bases). Germline CDR1 SGHDN, CDR2 FVKESK. The CDR3 contains 15 residues. V was shortened by 1 base and J by 8 bases, with 17 bases between the two germline ends. CDR3 in DNA: TGTGCCAGCAGCCAAGTTATCGGGGGGCAGACGGGCTACACCTTC. Translated, it gives CASSQVIGGQTGYTF. Full variable domain (rest looked up from reference TRBV14 and TRBJ1-2): EAGVTQFPSHSVIEKGQTVTLRCDPISGHDNLYWYRRVMGKEIKFLLHFVKESKQDESGMPNNRFLAERTGGTYSTLKVQPAELEDSGVYFCASSQVIGGQTGYTFGSGTRLTVV.

This clone was seen once. The chain links TRBV28 to TRBJ2-7; D is perhaps TRBD1 (6 bases). The V end was cut by 5 bases, the J end by 1 base, with 9 bases between. Germline values: CDR1 MDHEN, CDR2 SYDVKM. The CDR3 covers 13 residues. CDR3 amino acids: CASSTGQSYEQYF. As DNA, the CDR3 is TGTGCCAGCAGTACCGGACAGTCCTACGAGCAGTACTTC.